This T cell receptor beta chain was observed in a study of TIL therapy for anti-PD-1-resistant metastatic lung cancer. The time point is: pre-treatment sample, taken before nivolumab and TIL therapy. Most excised metastases sampled were pleural nodules or supraclavicular lymph nodes. Tumors were harvested before any PD-1/PD-L1 blockade. The immunoSEQ assay was v3. Each library reached about 2.1 million read pairs, or 5-6 million at deep level. Repertoires were generated with immunoSEQ multiplex PCR, while TCRdb's copy carries only in-frame clones and drops some. The sample holds some 13,000 clones; less than 70% are singletons and the top ten take 9%. In regard to this clone: The antigen is unknown.

Germline V gene sequence: CDR1 MDHEN, CDR2 SYDVKM. V lost 8 bases to trimming and J lost 3 bases, with 20 bases between them. The CDR3 contains 15 residues. Whole-study findings and limits: Many TIL product clones were absent from baseline tumor, suggesting clonal contraction.

V gene TRBV28 combines with J gene TRBJ2-7; D not resolved. Sequenced material: tumor tissue, taken at baseline. The TCR was taken from a woman aged 30 to 85 with non-small cell lung cancer. CDR3 bases: TGTGCCAGCCGAGACTCGGGTCTAACCGACTACGAGCAGTACTTC. Translating it yields CASRDSGLTDYEQYF.